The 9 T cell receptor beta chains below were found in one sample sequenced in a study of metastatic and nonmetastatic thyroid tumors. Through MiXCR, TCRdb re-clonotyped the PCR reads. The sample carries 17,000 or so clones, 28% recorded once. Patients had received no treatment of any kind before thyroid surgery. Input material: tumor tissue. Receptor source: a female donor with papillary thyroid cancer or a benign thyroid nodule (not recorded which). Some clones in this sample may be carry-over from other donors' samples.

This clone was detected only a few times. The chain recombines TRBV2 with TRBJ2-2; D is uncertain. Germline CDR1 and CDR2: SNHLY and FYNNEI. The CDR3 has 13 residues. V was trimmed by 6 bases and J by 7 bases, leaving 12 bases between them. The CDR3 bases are TGTGCCAGCAGCTTGGACGAATTCGGGGAGCTGTTTTTT. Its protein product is CASSLDEFGELFF.

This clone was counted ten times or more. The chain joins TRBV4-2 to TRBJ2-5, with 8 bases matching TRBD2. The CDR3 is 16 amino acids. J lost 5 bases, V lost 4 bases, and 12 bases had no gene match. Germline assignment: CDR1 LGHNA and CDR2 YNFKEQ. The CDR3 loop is CASSPLMAGGRETQYF. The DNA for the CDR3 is TGTGCCAGCAGCCCTTTAATGGCGGGAGGTCGGGAGACCCAGTACTTC.

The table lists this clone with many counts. The CDR3 protein is CASSQENDGGRFRQYF. DNA for the CDR3: TGCGCCAGCAGCCAAGAAAACGACGGAGGCAGGTTTCGGCAGTACTTC. This chain links TRBV4-3 with TRBJ2-7, with a tentative D call TRBD2 (5 bases). The CDR3 spans 16 residues. Germline V gives CDR1 LGHNA, CDR2 YSLEER. Trimming shortened V by 0 bases and J by 9 bases, and 21 bases separated the two germline ends.

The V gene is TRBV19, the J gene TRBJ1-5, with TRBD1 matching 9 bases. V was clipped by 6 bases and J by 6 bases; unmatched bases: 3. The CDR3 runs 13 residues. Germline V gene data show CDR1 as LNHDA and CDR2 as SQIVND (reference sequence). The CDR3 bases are TGTGCCAGTAGCAGACAGGGGGGTCAGCCCCAGCATTTT. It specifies CASSRQGGQPQHF.

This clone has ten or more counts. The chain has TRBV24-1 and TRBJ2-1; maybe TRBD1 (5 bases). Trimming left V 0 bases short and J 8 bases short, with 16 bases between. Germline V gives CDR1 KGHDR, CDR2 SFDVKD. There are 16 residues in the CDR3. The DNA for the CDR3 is TGTGCCACCAGTGATTTGCGTGCCAGGGTTATCGATGAGCAGTTCTTC. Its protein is CATSDLRARVIDEQFF.

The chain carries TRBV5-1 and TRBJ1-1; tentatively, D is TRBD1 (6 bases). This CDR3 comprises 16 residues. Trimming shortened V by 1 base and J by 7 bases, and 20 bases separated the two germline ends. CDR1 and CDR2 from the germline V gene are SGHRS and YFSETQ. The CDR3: CASSLNMRSRGYEAFF. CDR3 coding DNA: TGCGCCAGCAGCTTGAATATGAGATCCAGGGGCTATGAAGCTTTCTTT.

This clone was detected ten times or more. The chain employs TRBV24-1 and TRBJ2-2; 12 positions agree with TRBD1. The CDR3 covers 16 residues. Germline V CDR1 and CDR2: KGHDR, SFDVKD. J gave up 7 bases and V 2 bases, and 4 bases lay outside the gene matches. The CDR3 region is CATSDSGQGASGELFF. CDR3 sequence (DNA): TGTGCCACCAGTGATTCGGGACAGGGGGCGAGCGGGGAGCTGTTTTTT.

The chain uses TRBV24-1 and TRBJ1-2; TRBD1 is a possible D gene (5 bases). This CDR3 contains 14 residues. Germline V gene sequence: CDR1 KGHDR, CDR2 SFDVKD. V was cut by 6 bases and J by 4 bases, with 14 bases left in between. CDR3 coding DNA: TGTGCCACCAGTCGAGGCCAGGGAGGCTATGGCTACACCTTC. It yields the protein CATSRGQGGYGYTF.

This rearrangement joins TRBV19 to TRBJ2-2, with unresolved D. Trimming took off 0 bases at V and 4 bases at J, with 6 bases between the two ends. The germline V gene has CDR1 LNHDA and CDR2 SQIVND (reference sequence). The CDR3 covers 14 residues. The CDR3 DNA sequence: TGTGCCAGTAGTATAGAACCTACCACCGGGGAGCTGTTTTTT. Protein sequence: CASSIEPTTGELFF.